The entry below gives a single TCR beta chain sequence along with its context. These data are taken from a study of T cells in localized non-small cell lung cancer. Only in-frame clones appear in the TCRdb table, and some are missing; sequencing was by immunoSEQ multiplex PCR. The table records fewer than 25,000 clones, about 86% of them present only once. The sample was peripheral blood, taken before any cancer treatment. This clonotype originated in a woman aged 35 to 70 with stage I lung adenocarcinoma.

The CDR3 is CSARRDNEQFF. The DNA for the CDR3 is TGCAGTGCGCGCCGGGACAATGAGCAGTTCTTC. The chain carries TRBV20-1 and TRBJ2-1; D unclear. The CDR3 contains 11 residues. CDR1 is DFQATT, CDR2 SNEGSKA, per germline (reference sequence). Trimming left V 6 bases short and J 5 bases short, with 8 bases between.